The 27 T cell receptor beta chains in this list originate from one sample, sequenced in a study of blood T cell repertoires in COVID-19. This table comes from immunoSEQ multiplex PCR, and its TCRdb copy is limited to in-frame clones, with some not included. The repertoire holds under 250,000 clones, with 82% as singletons. The sequenced sample was peripheral blood. All receptors derive from a woman in her 70s with acute or convalescent COVID-19.

This clone appeared a single time. The chain has TRBV4-3 and TRBJ1-2; no reliable D call. The CDR3 extends over 12 amino acids. V was pared by 0 bases and J by 9 bases, with 8 bases between. The V gene's germline CDR1 is LGHNA and CDR2 YSLEER. CDR3 nucleotides: TGCGCCAGCAGCCAAGATCGCGGGCGCTACACCTTC. Protein sequence: CASSQDRGRYTF.

About this clone itself: The same CDR3 is also encoded by other DNA sequences in this sample. The V and J genes are TRBV5-1 and TRBJ2-5; TRBD2 agrees at 11 bases. The CDR3 totals 14 residues. Germline assignment: CDR1 SGHRS and CDR2 YFSETQ. Trimming removed 4 bases from V and 5 bases from J; junction bases left unmatched: 4. The CDR3 DNA reads as TGCGCCAGCAGCCCTGGGACTAGCGGTGAGACCCAGTACTTC. The encoded protein is CASSPGTSGETQYF. The variable domain in full, with the rest retrieved from reference TRBV5-1 and TRBJ2-5, is KAGVTQTPRYLIKTRGQQVTLSCSPISGHRSVSWYQQTPGQGLQFLFEYFSETQRNKGNFPGRFSGRQFSNSRSEMNVSTLELGDSALYLCASSPGTSGETQYFGPGTRLLVL.

The chain is built from TRBV10-3 and TRBJ1-6; 8 nucleotides line up with TRBD1. From germline, CDR1 is ENHRY and CDR2 SYGVKD. Germline trimming cut 4 bases from V and 5 bases from J; bases unmatched to any gene: 7. This CDR3 has 16 amino acids. CDR3 sequence: CAISGGQALNNSPLHF. The DNA of the CDR3 is TGTGCCATCAGTGGGGGACAGGCCCTTAATAATTCACCCCTCCACTTT.

The V and J genes are TRBV19 and TRBJ2-4; TRBD2 agrees at 7 bases. The germline V gene has CDR1 LNHDA and CDR2 SQIVND (reference sequence). The CDR3 contains 16 residues. The junction had 9 bases not matched to a gene; V was cut back by 6 bases and J by 1 base. The CDR3 spells CASSLTAGVAKNIQYF. The CDR3 DNA follows: TGTGCCAGTAGCCTGACCGCGGGGGTTGCCAAAAACATTCAGTACTTC.

V gene TRBV15 combines with J gene TRBJ1-2; 7 bases agree with TRBD1. Trimming at V came to 1 base and at J to 3 bases, leaving 14 bases not matched to a gene. CDR3 length equals 18 residues. CDR1 is LNHNV and CDR2 is YYDKDF in the germline V gene (reference sequence). The CDR3 DNA sequence: TGTGCCACCAGCAGAGCACCCCTGACAGGGACTTTTGACTATGGCTACACCTTC. Encoded protein: CATSRAPLTGTFDYGYTF.

This clone was detected only a few times. The chain couples TRBV4-2 to TRBJ2-3; maybe TRBD2 (5 bases). CDR1 LGHNA and CDR2 YNFKEQ come from the germline V gene. Trimming stripped 1 base from V and 0 bases from J, with 11 bases between. The CDR3 is 16 residues long. In nucleotides, the CDR3 is TGTGCCAGCAGCCAAGGCGAACGGGGAAGCACAGATACGCAGTATTTT. Encoded protein: CASSQGERGSTDTQYF.

The chain carries TRBV5-5 and TRBJ1-6; TRBD1 might be the D (5 bases). Germline values: CDR1 SGHKS, CDR2 YYEKEE (reference sequence). V lost 5 bases, J lost 3 bases, and 18 bases lay in between. The CDR3 runs 17 residues. The CDR3 sequence: CASRDYRSRYYNSPLHF. DNA of the CDR3: TGTGCCAGCAGGGACTACAGGAGCCGATACTATAATTCACCCCTCCACTTT.

V and J are TRBV5-6 and TRBJ2-7; 9 nucleotides agree with TRBD1. CDR3 size: 17 residues. Germline V gene data show CDR1 as SGHDT and CDR2 as YYEEEE. V was pared by 2 bases and J by 3 bases, with 12 bases of the junction left unmatched. The CDR3 loop reads CASSFWTGARPGYEQYF. The DNA for the CDR3 is TGTGCCAGCAGCTTTTGGACAGGGGCTCGCCCCGGCTACGAGCAGTACTTC.

The CDR3 is CASSYSAGGYGNQPQHF. In nucleotides, the CDR3 is TGTGCCAGCAGTTACTCCGCAGGGGGCTACGGCAATCAGCCCCAGCATTTT. V is TRBV6-2 or TRBV6-3 and J is TRBJ1-5, with TRBD1 identical over 8 bases. Germline trimming cut 0 bases from V and 2 bases from J; bases unmatched to any gene: 6. CDR3 length equals 17 residues. Germline loops: CDR1 MNHEY, CDR2 SVGEGT.

The V call is TRBV15, the J call TRBJ1-1; D is ambiguous. This CDR3 has 12 amino acids. CDR1 LNHNV and CDR2 YYDKDF come from the germline V gene (reference sequence). The V end lost 3 bases, the J end lost 3 bases, and 5 bases lay between the germline ends. CDR3 coding DNA: TGTGCCACCAGCAGCCGGGACACTGAAGCTTTCTTT. As protein: CATSSRDTEAFF. Full variable domain (missing parts from reference TRBV15 and TRBJ1-1): DAMVIQNPRYQVTQFGKPVTLSCSQTLNHNVMYWYQQKSSQAPKLLFHYYDKDFNNEADTPDNFQSRRPNTSFCFLDIRSPGLGDTAMYLCATSSRDTEAFFGQGTRLTVV.

The rearrangement uses TRBV24-1 and TRBJ2-1, with TRBD1 matching over 9 bases. The V gene's germline CDR1 is KGHDR and CDR2 SFDVKD. V lost 6 bases, J lost 10 bases, and 18 bases stayed unmatched. The CDR3 is 17 amino acids. CDR3 nucleotides: TGTGCCACCAGTTTGGGACCGGGACAGGGACCTACAAGGGAGCAGTTCTTC. Translation gives CATSLGPGQGPTREQFF.

The chain is built from TRBV3-1 (or the pseudogene TRBV3-2) and TRBJ2-1; D possibly corresponds to TRBD1 (7 bases). This CDR3 has 16 amino acids. Trimming shortened V by 0 bases and J by 4 bases, and 13 bases separated the two germline ends. Germline-derived CDR1 and CDR2 are LGHDT and YNNKEL (reference sequence). The CDR3 spells CASSQEMTGRYNEQFF. CDR3 sequence (DNA): TGTGCCAGCAGCCAAGAGATGACAGGGAGGTACAATGAGCAGTTCTTC.

The J gene is TRBJ2-1, the V gene TRBV7-9; 10 positions agree with TRBD1. CDR1 is SEHNR and CDR2 is FQNEAQ in the germline V gene (reference sequence). Trimming took 0 bases from V and 8 from J; bases not matched to a gene: 13. There are 18 residues in the CDR3. The CDR3 nucleotides read TGTGCCAGCAGCTTAGCGAATATTAGGGACAGGGGCTTGCATGAGCAGTTCTTC. It is translated as CASSLANIRDRGLHEQFF.

This chain joins TRBV3-1 (or the pseudogene TRBV3-2) and TRBJ2-7; maybe TRBD2 (5 bases). From germline, CDR1 is LGHDT and CDR2 YNNKEL (reference sequence). V shed 5 bases and J shed 0 bases, with 11 bases lying between them. The CDR3 has 14 residues. The CDR3 is CASSGPGISYEQYF. CDR3 nucleotides: TGTGCCAGCAGCGGCCCGGGAATCTCCTACGAGCAGTACTTC.

The CDR3 sequence is CASSPTVYNSPLHF. The CDR3 nucleotides read TGTGCCAGCAGCCCGACAGTGTATAATTCACCCCTCCACTTT. The gene calls are TRBV14 and TRBJ1-6; D might be TRBD1 (5 bases). Germline V gene lookup returns CDR1 SGHDN and CDR2 FVKESK. The CDR3 covers 14 residues. Trimming stripped 4 bases from V and 4 bases from J, with 8 bases between.

V usage is TRBV24-1 and J usage is TRBJ1-2, with a possible D match to TRBD1 (5 bases). Germline V gene lookup returns CDR1 KGHDR and CDR2 SFDVKD. The CDR3 loop spans 12 amino acids. With 5 bases removed from V and 2 bases from J, the gap between germline ends came to 5 bases. In DNA form, the CDR3 reads TGTGCCACCAGTGGGGGCAACTATGGCTACACCTTC. This gives the protein CATSGGNYGYTF.

The V gene is TRBV9, the J gene TRBJ1-1; maybe TRBD1 (5 bases). V was pared by 3 bases and J by 0 bases, with 12 bases between. This CDR3 spans 15 amino acids. Germline-derived CDR1 and CDR2 are SGDLS and YYNGEE. The CDR3 loop reads CASSALGAVNTEAFF. The CDR3 DNA reads TGTGCCAGCAGCGCCCTAGGGGCAGTGAACACTGAAGCTTTCTTT.

This clone was observed a handful of times. V gene TRBV19 combines with J gene TRBJ1-4; D gene unclear. CDR1 LNHDA and CDR2 SQIVND come from the germline V gene (reference sequence). The CDR3 spans 16 residues. V lost 7 bases and J lost 0, with 15 bases in between. The CDR3: CASTLSRTATNEKLFF. The CDR3 coding sequence is TGTGCCAGTACCTTATCCCGGACTGCAACTAATGAAAAACTGTTTTTT.

The chain carries TRBV29-1 and TRBJ2-4, with 8 positions matching TRBD2. The germline CDR1 and CDR2 sequences are SQVTM and ANQGSEA. The CDR3 is made up of 18 amino acids. Trimming took 7 bases from V and 5 from J; bases not matched to a gene: 22. The CDR3 region is CSALPGLGGPGDQNIQYF. The CDR3 DNA is TGCAGCGCTCTTCCGGGACTAGGGGGACCAGGGGACCAAAACATTCAGTACTTC.

The chain has TRBV11-2 and TRBJ2-7; D uncertain. Germline V gives CDR1 SGHAT, CDR2 FQNNGV. Trimming took off 5 bases at V and 0 bases at J, with 8 bases between the two ends. The CDR3 loop spans 13 amino acids. CDR3 protein: CASSPGVSYEQYF. The CDR3 DNA is TGTGCCAGCAGCCCCGGAGTCTCCTACGAGCAGTACTTC.

CDR3 bases: TGCAGTGCCCCCCGTCAGACTGAAGCTTTCTTT. It yields the protein CSAPRQTEAFF. The rearrangement links TRBV20-1 to TRBJ1-1; no firm D call. Germline assignment: CDR1 DFQATT and CDR2 SNEGSKA (reference sequence). The CDR3 loop spans 11 amino acids. Deletions cut 6 bases from V and 5 bases from J, with 10 bases between.

About this clone itself: One junction end disagrees with the germline gene, perhaps due to a read error. The chain is built from TRBV6-5 and TRBJ1-4, with 7 bases identical to TRBD1. CDR1 is MNHEY, CDR2 SVGAGI, per germline. This CDR3 has 12 residues. The CDR3 sequence is CASSPRGDSRLF. As DNA, the CDR3 is TGTGCCAGCAGTCCGAGAGGGGACAGCAGACTTTTT.

This clone was counted between two and nine times. This sequence joins TRBV7-9 and TRBJ1-5, with TRBD1 as a possible D gene (6 bases). Germline loops: CDR1 SEHNR, CDR2 FQNEAQ (reference sequence). V dropped 3 bases and J dropped 5 bases, with 14 bases sitting between them. The CDR3 extends over 15 amino acids. The CDR3 sequence: CASSLGAQGHQPQHF. The CDR3 DNA reads TGTGCCAGCAGCTTGGGGGCACAGGGACATCAGCCCCAGCATTTT.

This sequence joins TRBV29-1 and TRBJ2-1; TRBD2 matches at 11 bases. With V trimmed by 4 bases and J by 9 bases, 5 bases remained unmatched. The V gene's germline CDR1 is SQVTM and CDR2 ANQGSEA. The CDR3 is 13 amino acids. The CDR3 region is CSVGVGLAVEQFF. CDR3 bases: TGCAGCGTTGGTGTGGGACTAGCGGTTGAGCAGTTCTTC.

V gene TRBV27 combines with J gene TRBJ1-1, with a weak D call TRBD1 (6 bases). The CDR3 covers 16 residues. V was trimmed by 5 bases and J by 2 bases, leaving 18 bases between them. CDR1 and CDR2 (germline): MNHEY, SMNVEV (reference sequence). The CDR3: CASSRGKGIPNTEAFF. The CDR3 region has the DNA TGTGCCAGCAGTAGGGGGAAAGGGATCCCCAACACTGAAGCTTTCTTT.

In this sample, this clone turned up a few times. This chain connects TRBV2 to TRBJ1-3; unclear D gene. V lost 6 bases to trimming and J lost 2 bases, with 11 bases between them. This CDR3 spans 14 amino acids. Germline lookup yields CDR1 SNHLY and CDR2 FYNNEI. CDR3 DNA: TGTGCCAGCAGGGAGATAGTTACTGGAAACACCATATATTTT. This gives the protein CASREIVTGNTIYF.

This chain joins TRBV9 and TRBJ2-1; D is unclear. Germline CDR1 and CDR2: SGDLS and YYNGEE. V shed 1 base and J shed 8 bases, with 10 bases lying between them. This CDR3 is built from 13 residues. CDR3 in amino acids: CASSVNLGYEQFF. CDR3 DNA: TGTGCCAGCAGCGTAAATCTAGGATATGAGCAGTTCTTC.